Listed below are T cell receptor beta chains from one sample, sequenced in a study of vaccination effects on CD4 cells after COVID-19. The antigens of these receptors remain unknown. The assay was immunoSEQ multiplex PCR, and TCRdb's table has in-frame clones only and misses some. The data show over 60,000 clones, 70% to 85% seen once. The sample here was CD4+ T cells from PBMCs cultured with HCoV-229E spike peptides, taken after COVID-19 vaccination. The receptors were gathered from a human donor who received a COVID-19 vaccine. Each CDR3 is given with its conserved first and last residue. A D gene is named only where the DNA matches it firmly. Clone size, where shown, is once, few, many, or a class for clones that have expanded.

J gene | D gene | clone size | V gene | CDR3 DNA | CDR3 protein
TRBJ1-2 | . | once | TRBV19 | TGTGCCAGTAGTCTGGGCCTCGACTATGGCTACACCTTC | CASSLGLDYGYTF
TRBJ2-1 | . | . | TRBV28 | TGTGCCAGCAGCTCTCCCGCCGGCTACAATGAGCAGTTCTTC | CASSSPAGYNEQFF
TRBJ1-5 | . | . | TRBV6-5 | TGTGCCAGCAGCCCGTCGGGGCCCCAGCATTTT | CASSPSGPQHF
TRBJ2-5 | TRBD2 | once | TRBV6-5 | TGTGCCAGCAACAAGCGGGGGGGCCAAGAGACCCAGTACTTC | CASNKRGGQETQYF
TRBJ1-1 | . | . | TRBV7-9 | TGTGCCAGCAGCGCGCCCGGCGGTTCAGGTACTGAAGCTTTCTTT | CASSAPGGSGTEAFF
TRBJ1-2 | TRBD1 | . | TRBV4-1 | TGCGCCAGCAGCCAAGAACTCTCCCCAGGGACAGTCCTAAGAGGCTATGGCTACACCTTC | CASSQELSPGTVLRGYGYTF
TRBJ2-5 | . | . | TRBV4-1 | TGCGCCAGCAGCCACCAGCGGACCCAAGAGACCCAGTACTTC | CASSHQRTQETQYF
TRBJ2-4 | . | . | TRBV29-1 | TGCAGCGTCGGCAGGGACCCCAAAAACATTCAGTACTTC | CSVGRDPKNIQYF
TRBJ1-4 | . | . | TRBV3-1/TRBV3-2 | TGTGCCAGCAGCCAACGGGCAACTAATGAAAAACTGTTTTTT | CASSQRATNEKLFF
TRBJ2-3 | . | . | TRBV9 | TGTGCCAGCAGTCGACTGGACTTAACAGATACGCAGTATTTT | CASSRLDLTDTQYF
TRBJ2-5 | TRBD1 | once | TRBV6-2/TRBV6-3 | TGTGCCAGCAGTCAGCAACATTCCGGGACAGGGGGGGAGACCCAGTACTTC | CASSQQHSGTGGETQYF
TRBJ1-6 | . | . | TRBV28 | TGTGCCAGCAGTTTCGGTACCCCAAATTCACCCCTCCACTTT | CASSFGTPNSPLHF
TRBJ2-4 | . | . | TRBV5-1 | TGCGCCAGCAGCCCGTATGGAGTCAAAAACATTCAGTACTTC | CASSPYGVKNIQYF
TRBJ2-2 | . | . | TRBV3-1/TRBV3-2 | TGTGCCAGCAGCTCTGGGACGGACACCGGGGAGCTGTTTTTT | CASSSGTDTGELFF
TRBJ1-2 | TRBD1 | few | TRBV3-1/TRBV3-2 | TGTGCCAGCAGCCCTCGAGACAGGGGGAATGGCTACACCTTC | CASSPRDRGNGYTF
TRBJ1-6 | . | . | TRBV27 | TGTGCCAGCAGCCCCCCGGACAGAGGATATAATTCACCCCTCCACTTT | CASSPPDRGYNSPLHF
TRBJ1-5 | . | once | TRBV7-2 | TGTGCCAGCAGCGACGGGGGCAATCAGCCCCAGCATTTT | CASSDGGNQPQHF
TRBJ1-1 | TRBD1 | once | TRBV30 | TGTGCCTCAACAGGGGGCTCTGAAGCTTTCTTT | CASTGGSEAFF
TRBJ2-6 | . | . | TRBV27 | TGTGCCAGCAGTTTAAGGACTTTCCCCGGGGCCAACGTCCTGACTTTC | CASSLRTFPGANVLTF
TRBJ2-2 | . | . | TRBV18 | TGTGCCAGCTCACCGGAGGTTCTCACCGGGGAGCTGTTTTTT | CASSPEVLTGELFF
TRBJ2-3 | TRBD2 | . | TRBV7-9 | TGTGCCAGCAGCCCCTGGGGCGGGGGGACGGATACGCAGTATTTT | CASSPWGGGTDTQYF